This TCR beta chain came from a study of shared clonotypes between healthy human individuals (dated by TCRdb to the early 2020s). About the full investigation: The cohort comprised a couple of women and a few men aged 18 to 49 years. Per donor, three plates each were used for CD4 naive and CD4 memory, two for CD8 naive, and one for CD8 memory. To estimate repertoire size and how much clonotype sharing occurs between individuals, the study deeply sequenced the blood TCR repertoires of five healthy adults. Different laboratories and diverse techniques were used to prepare libraries and sequence TCR repertoires, to increase sequencing depth and limit assay-specific biases. Each donor's leukapheresis produced roughly between roughly 0.85 and 10 billion PBMCs. Study-wide findings and limitations: Only blood was sampled, and tissue TCR repertoires likely differ from those in blood. Naive subsets generally had larger estimated clonotype richness than memory subsets. Pairwise subsampling indicated that sequencing depth was expected to affect the degree of clonotype sharing among donors. Incomplete sequencing was indicated by rarefaction of sorted-subset datasets, despite the large sequencing depth. About 5% of naive CD4, 3.5% of naive CD8, around 2.3% of memory CD4, and about 0.4% of memory CD8 clonotypes were shared across several donors. The genetic and exposure-history diversity represented was limited by the small number of donors. Compared with non-shared clonotypes, the clonotypes found in all four sorted-subset donors had higher generation probabilities.

CDR1 and CDR2 were assigned from the germline V gene as MNHNS and SASEGT. The CDR3 covers 14 residues, taking in both the cysteine and the phenylalanine. Only the CDR3 part of the read is kept: 42 bases, read in frame from the first base. V was cut back by 0 bases and J by 9 bases, leaving a gap of 12 bases between them. Healthy HIV-negative adults with no recently reported acute infections or vaccinations were included as donors. All donors were Caucasian adults living in Nashville, Tennessee, USA. CD4+ T cells were enriched by magnetic negative selection, after which naive cells were positively selected on CD45RA and the negative fraction was taken as the memory subset. Blood was collected by leukapheresis, and PBMCs were isolated by Ficoll-Histopaque density gradient centrifugation and then cryopreserved in liquid nitrogen vapor phase. Analytical flow cytometry was used to check the purity and quantity of each magnetically sorted T cell population. Genomic DNA was isolated from each sorted fraction and quantified by UV absorbance on a Nanodrop 2000c.

Using the deep immunoSEQ assay, TCR CDR3 regions were amplified from genomic DNA by multiplex PCR. Genomic DNA extracted from each cell subset was distributed evenly over all wells of several immunoSEQ 96-well plates, and each plate served as one replicate. For sorted subsets, roughly 200 ng genomic DNA, equal to some 30,000 T cell genomes, was loaded into each replicate PCR. Purified libraries were measured with a Qubit 3.0 fluorometer, size-checked on a Bioanalyzer 2100, and measured again with the KAPA Library Quantification kit. Every immunoSEQ 96-well plate was sequenced on a dedicated single-read 150-cycle Illumina NextSeq 550 flow cell. The study's own analysis went as follows. Because the immunoSEQ output held only junctional sequences and lacked quality scores, the filtering could not match the filtering applied to full-length reads. Sequences were annotated with PyIR, a Python wrapper for IgBLAST v1.9, using IMGT germline references to assign V/J genes and CDR3. Any read was removed if the V/J assignment was weak (E-value above 1e-6), the CDR3 was missing, or the read contained stop codons, out-of-frame junctions, or ambiguous translated residues. V3J clonotypes were defined as sequences sharing an identical inferred V gene, J gene, and CDR3 amino acid sequence. Percentage overlap between repertoires was computed as shared unique clonotypes divided by the size of the smaller repertoire. Repertoire richness was assessed with RTK rarefaction, the Chao1 estimator, and Recon v2.1 estimates of unobserved clonotypes. OLGA was used to compute generation probabilities for all TCRbeta clonotypes that the gDNA method yielded from a few donors. TCRdb holds this immuneACCESS table with in-frame rearrangements only. Some clones are missing; in checked studies, unresolved V genes explain under half, and the rest has no known cause. V, J and clone size are those of that table, while D and trimming were read from the DNA. Counted in this sample were 2.3 million or so clones; 80% to 95% of them appeared once. Clones ranked in the top ten supply 0.39% of the sample.

For this clone: Its cognate antigen has yet to be identified. Base qualities were left out, and no much larger clone turns up one base away.

Input material: naive CD4+ T cells from PBMCs. The cell subset or site label here, explained by the study, means: CD45RA+ positively selected. The chain employs TRBV6-1 and TRBJ2-4; a weak D assignment points to TRBD2 (5 bases agree). This clonotype was obtained from a man in his late teens or twenties in good health. Some clones in this sample may be carry-over from other donors' samples. The DNA sequence is given as TGTGCCAGCAGTGAAGCGGAGGACGGGTCCATTCAGTACTTC. Translated, this is CASSEAEDGSIQYF.